These 18 T cell receptor beta chains were all obtained from the same sample, sequenced in a study of blood T cells in healthy people across ages. Sample-barcoded 5' priming and a J-beta primer mix drove a second PCR of roughly 6 to 12 cycles. From the 5' RACE reads, TCRdb called clonotypes with MiXCR, one entry per CDR3 protein. The sample holds 600,000 to 800,000 distinct CDR3 sequences, 20% to 25% seen once. The sequencing input was blood. The receptor set was obtained from a man between 65 and 85 years old in good health.

This clonotype was counted only a few times. V is TRBV20-1 and J is TRBJ2-2; no clear D gene. V was trimmed by 4 bases and J by 7 bases, leaving 16 bases between them. The V gene's germline CDR1 is DFQATT and CDR2 SNEGSKA (reference sequence). The CDR3 loop spans 14 amino acids. CDR3 loop: CSAMGRQAFGELFF. The CDR3 DNA reads as TGCAGTGCTATGGGCAGGCAGGCATTCGGGGAGCTGTTTTTT.

This clonotype was seen only a few times. The chain is built from TRBV5-1 and TRBJ1-2, with D possibly being TRBD1 (5 bases). Germline CDR1 SGHRS, CDR2 YFSETQ. V was shortened by 0 bases and J by 2 bases, with 8 bases between the two germline ends. This CDR3 contains 14 residues. Here the CDR3 reads CASSLEGPNYGYTF. The CDR3 coding sequence is TGCGCCAGCAGCTTGGAGGGGCCAAACTATGGCTACACCTTC. Complete variable domain (other parts from reference TRBV5-1 and TRBJ1-2): KAGVTQTPRYLIKTRGQQVTLSCSPISGHRSVSWYQQTPGQGLQFLFEYFSETQRNKGNFPGRFSGRQFSNSRSEMNVSTLELGDSALYLCASSLEGPNYGYTFGSGTRLTVV.

The rearrangement links TRBV6-1 to TRBJ2-2, with 7 positions matching TRBD2. After removal of 4 bases from V and 6 bases from J, the junction contained 8 bases not matched to a gene. This CDR3 is 15 amino acids long. The germline V gene encodes CDR1 MNHNS and CDR2 SASEGT. Here the CDR3 DNA reads TGTGCCAGCAGTGGCCGGCTAGCGGTATCCGGGGAGCTGTTTTTT. It specifies CASSGRLAVSGELFF.

The rearrangement uses TRBV7-2 and TRBJ2-7; no definite D call. The CDR3 sequence is 14 residues long. Trimming removed 5 bases from V and 6 bases from J, with 17 bases in between. Germline V lookup: CDR1 SGHTA, CDR2 FQGNSA. The chain's CDR3 is CASSTGLAMGEQYF. In DNA, the CDR3 is TGTGCCAGCAGCACCGGGCTCGCGATGGGCGAGCAGTACTTC.

The V and J genes are TRBV11-3 and TRBJ2-3; TRBD1 matches 8 bases. Germline CDR1 and CDR2: SGHNT and YENEEA. J was trimmed by 4 bases and V by 0 bases; bases with no gene match: 3. The CDR3 sequence is 15 residues long. CDR3 residues: CASSLEGQGADTQYF. Here the CDR3 DNA reads TGTGCCAGCAGCTTAGAAGGACAGGGCGCAGATACGCAGTATTTT.

This rearrangement joins TRBV29-1 to TRBJ2-2; D remains ambiguous. CDR3 size: 13 residues. Germline V CDR1 and CDR2: SQVTM, ANQGSEA. V was pared by 4 bases and J by 4 bases, with 10 bases between. CDR3: CSVGVGPTGELFF. The CDR3 DNA follows: TGCAGCGTTGGGGTGGGCCCCACCGGGGAGCTGTTTTTT.

The CDR3 DNA is TGTGCCAGCAGCTTGGGGCCCCTTACAGGGGGCCACAATGAGCAGTTCTTC. Its protein product is CASSLGPLTGGHNEQFF. The gene calls are TRBV7-2 and TRBJ2-5; 9 bases match TRBD1. The DNA end lines up better with TRBJ2-1; the J call may be wrong. Germline V gene lookup returns CDR1 SGHTA and CDR2 FQGNSA. The CDR3 is made up of 17 amino acids.

This clonotype was observed many times. The chain has TRBV2 and TRBJ2-2, with D tentatively TRBD1 or TRBD2 (5 bases each). CDR1 is SNHLY and CDR2 is FYNNEI in the germline V gene. V gave up 8 bases and J gave up 13 bases, with 17 bases separating them. CDR3 length: 12 amino acids. CDR3 sequence reads: CASGGSALGLFF. The CDR3 region has the DNA TGTGCCAGCGGGGGATCGGCCCTCGGGCTGTTTTTT.

The chain recombines TRBV20-1 with TRBJ2-7; 9 nucleotides match TRBD2. This CDR3 is 13 amino acids long. V was pared by 4 bases and J by 1 base, with 2 bases of the junction left unmatched. Per germline, CDR1 DFQATT and CDR2 SNEGSKA (reference sequence). CDR3 region: CSAKGLASYEQYF. The CDR3 nucleotides are TGCAGTGCTAAGGGACTAGCTTCCTACGAGCAGTACTTC.

This clonotype showed up just a few times. Written as DNA, the CDR3 is TGTGCCAGCAGTGGGACAGGGGCCCACGAGCAGTACTTC. This codes for CASSGTGAHEQYF. The chain uses TRBV6-6 and TRBJ2-7; 10 nucleotides agree with TRBD1. This CDR3 is 13 amino acids long. Germline CDR1 is MNHNY and CDR2 is SVGAGI (reference sequence). With V trimmed by 5 bases and J by 5 bases, 3 bases remained unmatched.

DNA for the CDR3: TGCAGTGCTAGACCCGGGACTAGCGGAACTAGCACAGATACGCAGTATTTT. Encoded protein: CSARPGTSGTSTDTQYF. The chain is built from TRBV20-1 and TRBJ2-3, with TRBD2 identical over 11 bases. The CDR3 consists of 17 residues. The germline V gene encodes CDR1 DFQATT and CDR2 SNEGSKA (reference sequence). Germline trimming cut 2 bases from V and 0 bases from J; bases unmatched to any gene: 7.

This chain connects TRBV5-1 to TRBJ2-1; 11 bases line up with TRBD2. The CDR3 consists of 15 residues. CDR1 and CDR2 (germline): SGHRS, YFSETQ. V lost 4 bases, J lost 6 bases, and 6 bases stayed unmatched. CDR3 DNA: TGCGCCAGCAGCCAACTAGCGGGAGCGGGCAATGAGCAGTTCTTC. Protein: CASSQLAGAGNEQFF.

This clonotype was recorded at least ten times. J is TRBJ1-4 and V is TRBV4-2; 8 bases are shared with TRBD1. In germline, CDR1 is LGHNA, CDR2 YNFKEQ. The CDR3 extends over 16 amino acids. J was trimmed by 5 bases and V by 0 bases; bases with no gene match: 5. CDR3: CASSQEVTGENEKLFF. The CDR3 nucleotides are TGTGCCAGCAGCCAAGAGGTGACAGGGGAGAATGAAAAACTGTTTTTT.

This chain joins TRBV20-1 and TRBJ1-1; no definite D call. V was shortened by 6 bases and J by 7 bases, with 9 bases between the two germline ends. Germline CDR1 DFQATT, CDR2 SNEGSKA (reference sequence). This CDR3 is 10 amino acids long. DNA of the CDR3: TGCAGTGCCTGGAGAATTGAAGCTTTCTTT. Its translation is CSAWRIEAFF.

This clonotype has at least ten counts. CDR3 bases: TGTGCCAGCAGTCCAGGACAGGGAATTAGTGAGCAGTACTTC. Translated, it gives CASSPGQGISEQYF. The chain uses TRBV27 and TRBJ2-7; 8 bases align to TRBD1. Losses at the gene ends were 5 bases for V and 7 bases for J; bases not matched to a gene: 10. Germline V gene lookup returns CDR1 MNHEY and CDR2 SMNVEV (reference sequence). The CDR3 sequence is 14 residues long.

V usage is TRBV5-5 and J usage is TRBJ1-4, with D perhaps TRBD1 (6 bases). CDR1 is SGHKS and CDR2 is YYEKEE in the germline V gene (reference sequence). The CDR3 covers 13 residues. Trimming pared 5 bases from V and 7 bases from J, leaving 12 bases between. The CDR3 here is CASRKGQIEKLFF. The CDR3 nucleotides are TGTGCCAGCAGAAAAGGACAGATTGAAAAACTGTTTTTT.

The gene calls are TRBV2 and TRBJ2-5; the D gene is possibly TRBD2 (6 bases). The J call may be in error: the DNA end matches TRBJ2-7 better. Per the germline V gene, CDR1 is SNHLY and CDR2 is FYNNEI. The CDR3 contains 16 residues. The CDR3, as DNA: TGTGCCAGCGAGGGTCAAGGAGGGAAAATCTCCTACGAGCAGTACTTC. Its protein product is CASEGQGGKISYEQYF.

The sample holds a few counts of this clonotype. V and J are TRBV9 and TRBJ2-5; D perhaps matches TRBD2 (7 bases). The DNA end is a closer match to TRBJ2-1, so the J assignment may be wrong. This CDR3 is 16 amino acids long. Germline values: CDR1 SGDLS, CDR2 YYNGEE. DNA for the CDR3: TGTGCCAGCAGCGTAGGCGTAGGGGGGGCGTGGAATGAGCAGTTCTTC. It specifies CASSVGVGGAWNEQFF.